These T cell receptor beta chains were read from a single sample in a study of cytomegalovirus exposure and HLA in healthy donors. Only in-frame clones appear in the TCRdb table, and some are missing; sequencing was by immunoSEQ multiplex PCR. The sample has 60,000 to 80,000 clones; the top ten hold about 0.82%. Specimen: PBMCs. These receptors were taken from a boy under 18 in good health and CMV-seronegative. CDR3s include the opening cysteine and the closing phenylalanine or tryptophan. Fields, in order: CDR3 protein, CDR3 DNA, J gene, V gene, D gene. The D gene is left open where the match is weak.

CDR3: CASSLVATDGYEQYF; DNA: TGTGCCAGCAGCTTAGTAGCGACGGACGGCTACGAGCAGTACTTC; J: TRBJ2-7; V: TRBV7-2; D: NA
CDR3: CASRDSYYGYTF; DNA: TGCGCCAGCAGGGACAGCTATTATGGCTACACCTTC; J: TRBJ1-2; V: TRBV5-1; D: NA
CDR3: CASSGGTGQTSPLHF; DNA: TGTGCCAGCAGTGGCGGGACAGGGCAAACCTCACCCCTCCACTTT; J: TRBJ1-6; V: TRBV2; D: TRBD1
CDR3: CASSLGQREAYNEQFF; DNA: TGCGCCAGCAGCTTGGGGCAGCGGGAAGCCTACAATGAGCAGTTCTTC; J: TRBJ2-1; V: TRBV5-1; D: TRBD2
CDR3: CASIQVLNTEAFF; DNA: TGTGCCAGCATACAGGTGTTGAACACTGAAGCTTTCTTT; J: TRBJ1-1; V: TRBV6-1; D: NA
CDR3: CASSQDSTGILDTQYF; DNA: TGTGCCAGCAGCCAAGATAGCACAGGGATTCTGGATACGCAGTATTTT; J: TRBJ2-3; V: TRBV14; D: NA
CDR3: CASSARQGAYEQYF; DNA: TGCGCCAGCAGCGCCAGACAGGGGGCCTACGAGCAGTACTTC; J: TRBJ2-7; V: TRBV5-1; D: TRBD1
CDR3: CAWSVSRVPGANVLTF; DNA: TGTGCCTGGAGTGTATCCAGGGTACCTGGGGCCAACGTCCTGACTTTC; J: TRBJ2-6; V: TRBV30; D: NA
CDR3: CSGETGSGTEAFF; DNA: TGCAGCGGGGAGACAGGGAGTGGCACTGAAGCTTTCTTT; J: TRBJ1-1; V: TRBV29-1; D: TRBD1
CDR3: CASSYYTGSYEQYF; DNA: TGTGCCAGCAGCTATTATACAGGGAGCTACGAGCAGTACTTC; J: TRBJ2-7; V: TRBV11-2; D: NA
CDR3: CASSQHHRLAGREFLLNEQFF; DNA: TGCGCCAGCAGCCAACACCACCGACTAGCCGGGAGAGAGTTCCTACTTAATGAGCAGTTCTTC; J: TRBJ2-1; V: TRBV4-1; D: TRBD2
CDR3: CASSLDFGASGELFF; DNA: TGTGCCAGCAGCTTAGACTTCGGAGCGTCCGGGGAGCTGTTTTTT; J: TRBJ2-2; V: TRBV7-8; D: NA
CDR3: CASSSPAGAWTEAFF; DNA: TGTGCCAGCAGCTCCCCTGCGGGGGCATGGACTGAAGCTTTCTTT; J: TRBJ1-1; V: TRBV7-8; D: NA
CDR3: CASSSDRGRWGYGYTF; DNA: TGTGCCAGCAGCTCCGACAGGGGGCGTTGGGGCTATGGCTACACCTTC; J: TRBJ1-2; V: TRBV7-2; D: TRBD1
CDR3: CASNPGAPSSGNTIYF; DNA: TGTGCCAGCAACCCAGGGGCCCCCAGCTCTGGAAACACCATATATTTT; J: TRBJ1-3; V: TRBV9; D: NA
CDR3: CASSQDQGGPYEKLFF; DNA: TGCGCCAGCAGCCAAGATCAGGGGGGCCCATATGAAAAACTGTTTTTT; J: TRBJ1-4; V: TRBV4-1; D: TRBD1
CDR3: CASSLVRGGRNYGYTF; DNA: TGCGCCAGCAGCTTGGTGCGAGGGGGCCGTAACTATGGCTACACCTTC; J: TRBJ1-2; V: TRBV5-1; D: TRBD1
CDR3: CASSEERGWQPQHF; DNA: TGTGCCAGCAGTGAAGAGCGGGGGTGGCAGCCCCAGCATTTT; J: TRBJ1-5; V: TRBV6-1; D: NA
CDR3: CASRGGTGRYNEQFF; DNA: TGTGCCAGCAGGGGAGGGACAGGGAGGTACAATGAGCAGTTCTTC; J: TRBJ2-1; V: TRBV6-5; D: TRBD1
CDR3: CASAGLPNSPLHF; DNA: TGTGCCAGCGCCGGACTGCCTAATTCACCCCTCCACTTT; J: TRBJ1-6; V: TRBV9; D: NA